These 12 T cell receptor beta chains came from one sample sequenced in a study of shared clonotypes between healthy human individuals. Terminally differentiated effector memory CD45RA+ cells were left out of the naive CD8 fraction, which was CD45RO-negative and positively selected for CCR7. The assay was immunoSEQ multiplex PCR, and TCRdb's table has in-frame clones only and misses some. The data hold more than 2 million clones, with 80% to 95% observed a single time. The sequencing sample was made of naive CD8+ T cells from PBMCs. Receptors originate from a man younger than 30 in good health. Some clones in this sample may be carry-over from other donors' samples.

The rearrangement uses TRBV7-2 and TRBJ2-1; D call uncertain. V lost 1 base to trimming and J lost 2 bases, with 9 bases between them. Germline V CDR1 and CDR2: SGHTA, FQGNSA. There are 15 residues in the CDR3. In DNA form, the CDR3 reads TGTGCCAGCAGCTTAGGCGGCCCGGCCTACAATGAGCAGTTCTTC. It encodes CASSLGGPAYNEQFF.

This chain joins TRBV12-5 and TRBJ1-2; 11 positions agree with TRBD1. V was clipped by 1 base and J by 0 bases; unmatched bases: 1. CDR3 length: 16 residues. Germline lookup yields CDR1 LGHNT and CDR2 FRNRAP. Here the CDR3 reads CASGLGTGGTNYGYTF. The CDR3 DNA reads TGTGCTAGTGGTTTGGGGACAGGGGGCACTAACTATGGCTACACCTTC.

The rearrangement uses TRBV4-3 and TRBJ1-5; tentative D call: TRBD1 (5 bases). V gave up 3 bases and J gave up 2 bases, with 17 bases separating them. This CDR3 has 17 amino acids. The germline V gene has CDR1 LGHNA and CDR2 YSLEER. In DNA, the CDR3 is TGCGCCAGCAGCCAGGAATTGGGGCCGGGGGGCAATCAGCCCCAGCATTTT. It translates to CASSQELGPGGNQPQHF.

CDR3 DNA: TGTGCCACCAGCGGTTGGGACAGGGACTACGAGCAGTACTTC. Protein sequence: CATSGWDRDYEQYF. The V call is TRBV15, the J call TRBJ2-7; TRBD1 aligns across 9 bases. Germline-derived CDR1 and CDR2 are LNHNV and YYDKDF (reference sequence). After removal of 5 bases from V and 3 bases from J, the junction contained 5 bases not matched to a gene. The CDR3 loop spans 14 amino acids.

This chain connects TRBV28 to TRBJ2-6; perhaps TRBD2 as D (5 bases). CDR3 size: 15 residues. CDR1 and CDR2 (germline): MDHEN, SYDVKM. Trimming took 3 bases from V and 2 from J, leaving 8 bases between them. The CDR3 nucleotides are TGTGCCAGCAGTTTGAGGGCACCTGGGGCCAACGTCCTGACTTTC. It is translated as CASSLRAPGANVLTF.

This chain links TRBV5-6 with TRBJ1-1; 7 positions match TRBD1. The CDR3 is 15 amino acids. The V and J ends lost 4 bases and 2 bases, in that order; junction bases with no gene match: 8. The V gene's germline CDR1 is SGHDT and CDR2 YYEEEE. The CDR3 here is CASSRRGTVNTEAFF. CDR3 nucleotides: TGTGCCAGCAGCCGACGTGGGACAGTCAACACTGAAGCTTTCTTT.

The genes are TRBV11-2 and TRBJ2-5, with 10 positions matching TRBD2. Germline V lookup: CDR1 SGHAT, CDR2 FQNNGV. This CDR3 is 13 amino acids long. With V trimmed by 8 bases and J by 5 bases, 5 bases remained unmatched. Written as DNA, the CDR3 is TGTGCCAGCCGTCAGCGGGGGGGGGAGACCCAGTACTTC. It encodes CASRQRGGETQYF.

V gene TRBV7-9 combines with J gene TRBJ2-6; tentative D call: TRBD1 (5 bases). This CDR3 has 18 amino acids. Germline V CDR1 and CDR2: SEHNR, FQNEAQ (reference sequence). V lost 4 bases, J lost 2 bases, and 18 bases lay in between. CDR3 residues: CASSSPLFQGTGANVLTF. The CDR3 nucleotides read TGTGCCAGCAGCTCGCCCCTCTTTCAGGGAACTGGGGCCAACGTCCTGACTTTC.

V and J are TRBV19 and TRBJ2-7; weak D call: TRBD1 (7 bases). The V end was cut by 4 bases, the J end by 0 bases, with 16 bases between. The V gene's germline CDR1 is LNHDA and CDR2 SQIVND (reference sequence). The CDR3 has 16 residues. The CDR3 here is CASSTYRGLSSYEQYF. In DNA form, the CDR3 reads TGTGCCAGTAGTACCTACAGGGGACTCAGCTCCTACGAGCAGTACTTC.

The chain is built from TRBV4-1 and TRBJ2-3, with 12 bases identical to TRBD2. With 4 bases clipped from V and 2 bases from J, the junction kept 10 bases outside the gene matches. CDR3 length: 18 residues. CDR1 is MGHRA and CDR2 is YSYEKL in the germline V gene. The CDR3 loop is CASSLQLAGGLFTDTQYF. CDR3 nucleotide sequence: TGCGCCAGCAGCCTTCAACTAGCGGGAGGTTTGTTCACAGATACGCAGTATTTT.

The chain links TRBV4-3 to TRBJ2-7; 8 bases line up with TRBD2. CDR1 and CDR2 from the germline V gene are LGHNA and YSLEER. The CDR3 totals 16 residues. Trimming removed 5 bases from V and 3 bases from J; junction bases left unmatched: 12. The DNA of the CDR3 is TGCGCCAGCAGCGAAGGGGGTCTGGGACTAGTCTACGAGCAGTACTTC. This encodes CASSEGGLGLVYEQYF.

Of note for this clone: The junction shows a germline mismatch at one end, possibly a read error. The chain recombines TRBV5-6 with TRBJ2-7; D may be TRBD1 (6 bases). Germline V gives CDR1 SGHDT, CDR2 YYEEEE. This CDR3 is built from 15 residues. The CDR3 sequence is CASTLGPQGTYEQYF. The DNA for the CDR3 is TGTGCCAGCACCTTGGGGCCTCAGGGGACCTACGAGCAGTACTTC.